Described below is a single T cell receptor beta chain sequence and its context. The clone's antigen remains unknown. The input lacks base qualities; no much larger clone sits a single base away. V sheds 6 bases and J sheds 5 bases, leaving 11 bases between their ends. The CDR3 measures 13 amino acids from cysteine to phenylalanine. Here the CDR3 DNA is all that survives: 39 bases in frame from base 1. From a lookup of the germline V gene, CDR1 and CDR2 are SGHRS and YFSETQ. A second Seattle source provided samples from volunteer blood donors who had recovered from COVID-19. The collaborating institutions used their own protocols to collect whole blood in K2EDTA tubes. For TCRbeta analysis, collaborators shipped samples as frozen whole blood, isolated PBMCs, or DNA extracted from either of those sample types. The immunoSEQ Assay, a bias-controlled multiplex PCR, was used to amplify TCRbeta CDR3 regions from genomic DNA. Turning to the authors' computational methods: Within the assay, amplification of reference gene primers was used to estimate how many nucleated cells each sample contained. To quantify the absolute abundance of each unique TCRbeta CDR3 rearrangement, sequence reads were collapsed and filtered. For each sample, productive Simpson clonality was calculated by taking the square root of Simpson's diversity index across productive rearrangements. TCRdb took this table from immuneACCESS and kept in-frame rearrangements with V and J called. Such tables lack part of the clones; where checked against another copy, unresolved V genes explain under half of the gap, and the rest is unexplained. From that table come the V and J calls and clone size; the DNA was used to work out D and trimming. Counted in this sample were hundreds of thousands of clones; approximately 87% of them appeared once. The ten most abundant clones make up roughly 6.4% of the sample.

This sample is drawn from a study of blood T cell repertoires in COVID-19 (dated by TCRdb to between 2020 and 2021). For context, the study as a whole: The collaborator samples originated in the United States, Italy and Spain and spanned the acute and convalescent phases of COVID-19. The prospective study material was composed of cDNA or gDNA derived from T cells, B-cell-depleted T cells, or PBMCs. Deeply sampled blood TCRbeta repertoires from subjects exposed to, actively infected with, or recovered from COVID-19 were included in the dataset. A freely available public database, intended as a resource for researchers studying the immune response to SARS-CoV-2, is where the repertoires were released. Samples came from the ongoing ImmuneRACE study (first 160 participants) plus 1,254 subjects from 6 global collaborators. Sample metadata almost always included a de-identified subject ID, COVID-19 status, age in years and sex. Where HLA class I and class II types were available, the types were taken from metadata supplied by the sample provider, not from assay-based typing.

Results and caveats for the whole study, not just this receptor: Clinical and demographic metadata were provided uncurated, with the amount varying by source and participant.

Recombination connected TRBV5-1 to TRBJ1-4, and TRBD1 may be the D gene, going by 5 matching bases. The sample comprised peripheral blood. The sequence was obtained from a man between 60 and 75 years old who had recovered from COVID-19. At the DNA level, the sequence is TGCGCCAGCACCGGGGGACGGAATGAAAAACTGTTTTTT. This sequence encodes CASTGGRNEKLFF.